The sequence of this T cell receptor (beta chain) was determined in a study of blood T cell repertoires in COVID-19. The overall study: The United States, Italy and Spain were the sources of the acute and convalescent COVID-19 samples. Sources were T cells, B-cell-depleted T cells, or PBMCs; the material itself was cDNA or gDNA.

As originally analysed: Amplification of reference gene primers was used by the study to estimate nucleated cell counts. The method was immunoSEQ multiplex PCR; TCRdb's version includes in-frame clones alone and lacks a portion of them. From that table come the V and J calls and clone size; the DNA was used to work out D and trimming. The data hold more than 70,000 clones, with 75% to 95% observed a single time. The sample consisted of peripheral blood. The receptor's source is a woman under 30 with acute or convalescent COVID-19.

The CDR3 region has the DNA TGTGCCAGCAGCGCCGGATGGGGAGGCTCCTACAATGAGCAGTTCTTC. Residues: CASSAGWGGSYNEQFF. The gene calls are TRBV11-2 and TRBJ2-1, with D perhaps matching TRBD2 (6 bases). This CDR3 has 16 amino acids. V lost 5 bases to trimming and J lost 0 bases, with 14 bases between them. Germline-derived CDR1 and CDR2 are SGHAT and FQNNGV. The full variable domain, with the rest looked up from reference TRBV11-2 and TRBJ2-1, is EAGVAQSPRYKIIEKRQSVAFWCNPISGHATLYWYQQILGQGPKLLIQFQNNGVVDDSQLPKDRFSAERLKGVDSTLKIQPAKLEDSAVYLCASSAGWGGSYNEQFFGPGTRLTVL.